This T cell receptor beta chain is from a study of blood T cell repertoires in COVID-19. Germline assignment: CDR1 GTSNPN and CDR2 SVGIG (reference sequence). CDR3 length: 16 amino acids. With V trimmed by 5 bases and J by 7 bases, 13 bases remained unmatched. Original processing methods: Amplification with reference gene primers provided the estimates of nucleated cell counts. This table comes from immunoSEQ multiplex PCR, and its TCRdb copy is limited to in-frame clones, with some not included. Clonal size and the V and J genes are those of that table, whereas D and trimming came from the DNA. The profile shows around 220,000 clones, 84% of them singletons.

This chain uses TRBV30 with TRBJ1-6, with 8 bases identical to TRBD1. The sample taken for sequencing was peripheral blood. The sequence was collected from a man aged 30-40 years with active or convalescent COVID-19. The CDR3 DNA sequence: TGTGCCTGGGGAACGGACAGGGTGGCTGGGAATTCACCCCTCCACTTT. Encoded protein: CAWGTDRVAGNSPLHF. Full variable domain (rest looked up from reference TRBV30 and TRBJ1-6): SQTIHQWPATLVQPVGSPLSLECTVEGTSNPNLYWYRQAAGRGLQLLFYSVGIGQISSEVPQNLSASRPQDRQFILSSKKLLLSDSGFYLCAWGTDRVAGNSPLHFGNGTRLTVT.